The source of this TCR beta chain is a study of shared clonotypes between healthy human individuals. The CDR3 spans 15 residues. In germline, CDR1 is MNHEY, CDR2 SVGAGI. The V and J ends lost 1 base and 6 bases, in that order; junction bases with no gene match: 4. In the sorted-subset replicate PCRs, around 220 ng DNA, some 30,000 T cell genomes, was used. Only in-frame clones appear in the TCRdb table, and some are missing; sequencing was by immunoSEQ multiplex PCR. Among 2 million to 2.5 million clones listed, just over 90% were seen once. The chain carries TRBV6-5 and TRBJ2-7; 12 bases match TRBD2. The origin of this receptor is a man between 18 and 35 years old in good health. Some clones in this sample may be carry-over from other donors' samples. The specimen sequenced was naive CD4+ T cells from PBMCs. Described subset: CD45RA+ positively selected. CDR3 protein: CASSYLLAGGSEQYF. CDR3 nucleotide sequence: TGTGCCAGCAGTTACTTACTAGCGGGAGGTTCCGAGCAGTACTTC.